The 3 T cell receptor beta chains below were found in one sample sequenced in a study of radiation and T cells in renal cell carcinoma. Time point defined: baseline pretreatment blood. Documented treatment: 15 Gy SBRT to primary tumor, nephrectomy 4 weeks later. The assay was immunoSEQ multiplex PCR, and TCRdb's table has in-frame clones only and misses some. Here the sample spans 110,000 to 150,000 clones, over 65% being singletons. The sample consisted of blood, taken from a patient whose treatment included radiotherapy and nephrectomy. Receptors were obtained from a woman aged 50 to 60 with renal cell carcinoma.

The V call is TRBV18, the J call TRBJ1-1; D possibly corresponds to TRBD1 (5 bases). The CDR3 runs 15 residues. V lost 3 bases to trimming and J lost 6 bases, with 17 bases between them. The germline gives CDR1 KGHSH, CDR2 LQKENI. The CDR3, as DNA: TGTGCCAGCTCACCCCCGGGACCGTTTCCCCCTGAAGCTTTCTTT. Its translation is CASSPPGPFPPEAFF. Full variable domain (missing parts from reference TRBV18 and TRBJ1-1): NAGVMQNPRHLVRRRGQEARLRCSPMKGHSHVYWYRQLPEEGLKFMVYLQKENIIDESGMPKERFSAEFPKEGPSILRIQQVVRGDSAAYFCASSPPGPFPPEAFFGQGTRLTVV.

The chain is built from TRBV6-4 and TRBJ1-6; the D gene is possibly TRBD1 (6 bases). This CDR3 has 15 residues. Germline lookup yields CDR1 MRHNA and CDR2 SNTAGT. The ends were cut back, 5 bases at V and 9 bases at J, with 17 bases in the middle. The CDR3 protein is CASSPGAGSISPLHF. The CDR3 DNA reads TGTGCCAGCAGTCCAGGGGCAGGGTCGATTTCACCCCTCCACTTT.

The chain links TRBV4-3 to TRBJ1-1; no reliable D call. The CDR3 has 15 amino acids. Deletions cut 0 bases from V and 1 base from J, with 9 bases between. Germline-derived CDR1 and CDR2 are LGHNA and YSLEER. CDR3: CASSQEGPSNTEAFF. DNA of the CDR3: TGCGCCAGCAGCCAAGAAGGGCCTTCGAACACTGAAGCTTTCTTT.